This T cell receptor (beta chain) comes out of a study of cytomegalovirus exposure and HLA in healthy donors. The PCR contained 60 Vbeta and 13 Jbeta primers. TCRdb's table, derived via immunoSEQ multiplex PCR, lists solely in-frame clones and lacks some. Of about 160,000 clones listed, about two thirds were seen once; the top ten hold approximately 2.8%. Everyone who donated was a healthy bone marrow donor. V lost 8 bases, J lost 6 bases, and 6 bases stayed unmatched. The CDR3 totals 12 residues. CDR1 and CDR2 from the germline V gene are SQVTM and ANQGSEA. The rearrangement uses TRBV29-1 and TRBJ2-1; 8 bases map to TRBD1. This TCR was recovered from a woman in her twenties or thirties in good health and CMV-seronegative. What was sequenced was PBMCs. CDR3 residues: CSLGQGLNEQFF. CDR3 nucleotide sequence: TGCAGCCTAGGACAGGGACTCAATGAGCAGTTCTTC.